This T cell receptor beta chain was captured in a study of radiotherapy plus CTLA-4 blockade in lung cancer. Study context: Patients showed objective responses in approximately 17% of cases and disease control in less than 35%.

Lung cancer patients with chemo-refractory metastatic non-small-cell disease were given focal radiation plus CTLA-4 blockade with ipilimumab. Sequencing was performed with immunoSEQ multiplex PCR; in TCRdb, only in-frame clones are kept and a portion is missing. The repertoire holds roughly 100,000 clones, more than 70% seen once, with 2.4% in the top ten. Per germline, CDR1 ENHRY and CDR2 SYGVKD. The V end lost 10 bases, the J end lost 8 bases, and 23 bases lay between the germline ends. The CDR3 runs 14 residues. The V call is TRBV10-3, the J call TRBJ1-2; TRBD1 might be the D (6 bases). The source of this sequence is a human donor with non-small cell lung cancer that progressed on radiotherapy plus ipilimumab. Some clones in this sample may be carry-over from other donors' samples. The sample in question was peripheral blood, obtained from a patient treated with radiotherapy plus ipilimumab. The CDR3 region has the DNA TGTGCCACCGGACAGCCGCCAAGAACAGGCGGCTACACCTTC. Translation: CATGQPPRTGGYTF.